The present TCR beta chain was sequenced within a study of CD8+ T cells in alopecia areata. Study as a whole: Oral tofacitinib, 5 to 10 mg twice daily, was given in an open-label trial.

Trimming stripped 5 bases from V and 3 bases from J, with 14 bases between. Germline values: CDR1 MNHEY, CDR2 SMNVEV (reference sequence). The CDR3 has 14 residues. cDNA serving as the sequencing template came from extracted, reverse transcribed RNA. The repertoire was sequenced with immunoSEQ multiplex PCR; TCRdb's copy has only in-frame clones and lacks some. The sample holds 200,000 to 250,000 clones, about 60% seen once. Alopecia areata patients gave lesional scalp punch biopsies and peripheral blood samples. V is TRBV27 and J is TRBJ2-7; tentatively, D is TRBD2 (6 bases). This sequence originates from a human donor with alopecia areata. The sequences come from CD4+ T cells sorted from blood, collected at week 0. For the CDR3, the DNA is TGTGCCAGCAGTCTGAGACTAGGACTCTACGAGCAGTACTTC. This codes for CASSLRLGLYEQYF.